The rows below give T cell receptor beta chains drawn from one sample of a study of blood T cell repertoires in COVID-19. Clones were sequenced by immunoSEQ multiplex PCR, and TCRdb holds only the in-frame ones, with some missing. The table records about 250,000 clones, more than 65% of them present only once. The sequencing input was peripheral blood. The receptors were sampled from a middle-aged man with active or convalescent COVID-19. The CDR3 runs from the conserved cysteine through the conserved F or W. The D gene is left open where the match is weak. The size field is filled for only some rows; it gives once, few, many or a size class.

TRBJ2-5 TRBD2 TRBV7-9 - TGTGCCAGCAGCTTAGCCTCCGGGGGGGTGTACCAAGAGACCCAGTACTTC CASSLASGGVYQETQYF
TRBJ1-1 TRBD1 TRBV5-1 - TGCGCCAGCAGCTTCCAATTCGGACAGGGGTCTGGTACTGAAGCTTTCTTT CASSFQFGQGSGTEAFF
TRBJ1-5 - TRBV9 - TGTGCCAGCAGCGTCCTCAGACGGGGATCCGAGCATCAGCCCCAGCATTTT CASSVLRRGSEHQPQHF
TRBJ2-3 TRBD2 TRBV7-6 - TGTGCCAGCAGTCCGAGGACTAGCGGGGGTACAGATACGCAGTATTTT CASSPRTSGGTDTQYF
TRBJ2-7 TRBD1 TRBV5-1 - TGCGCCAGCAGTTCCGGACAGGGGCAACGAGGCGAGCAGTACTTC CASSSGQGQRGEQYF
TRBJ2-2 - TRBV9 - TGTGCCAGCAGCGTAGTCTCCCCAGGGCCCCAAGGCACCGGGGAGCTGTTTTTT CASSVVSPGPQGTGELFF
TRBJ1-5 - TRBV5-6 - TGTGCCAGCAGCTTGGGGGGGCTTCAGCCCCAGCATTTT CASSLGGLQPQHF
TRBJ1-5 - TRBV6-5 - TGTGCCAGCAGCCTCGACAGTTTCAAGCCCCAGCATTTT CASSLDSFKPQHF
TRBJ2-1 TRBD1 TRBV18 - TGTGCCAGCTCACCGGGGACAGGGGGTAGTGAGCAGTTCTTC CASSPGTGGSEQFF
TRBJ1-1 TRBD1 TRBV5-1 - TGCGCCAGCAGCTTGGCCCTTAACACAGGGGGGGACACTGAAGCTTTCTTT CASSLALNTGGDTEAFF
TRBJ1-4 - TRBV30 - TGTGCCCAAGGGGCGGGGCTGGTGGATGAAAAACTGTTTTTT CAQGAGLVDEKLFF
TRBJ1-5 - TRBV19 few TGTGCCAGTAGTATTGTCGATCGGCAGCCCCAGCATTTT CASSIVDRQPQHF
TRBJ2-4 - TRBV6-5 - TGTGCCAGCAGTACCCCGGGGGACCTAAAAAACATTCAGTACTTC CASSTPGDLKNIQYF
TRBJ2-3 - TRBV7-2 - TGTGCCAGCAGCAACCCGGGTGGCAGCACAGATACGCAGTATTTT CASSNPGGSTDTQYF
TRBJ2-3 TRBD2 TRBV5-4 - TGTGCCAGCAGCGGGGGACCAAGCGGGGGCGCAGATACGCAGTATTTT CASSGGPSGGADTQYF
TRBJ1-2 - TRBV29-1 - TGCAGCGTTGAGGGGTTGACAGATGGCTACACCTTC CSVEGLTDGYTF
TRBJ1-2 - TRBV10-2 - TGCGCCAGCAGTGACCCCTTTACACGGGCTGAGGGAAACTATGGCTACACCTTC CASSDPFTRAEGNYGYTF
TRBJ2-3 TRBD1 TRBV11-3 - TGTGCCAGCAGCCTCCGGACAGGAGCCAGCACAGATACGCAGTATTTT CASSLRTGASTDTQYF
TRBJ1-5 TRBD1 TRBV6-5 few TGTGCCAGCAGATCCGGACAGGGTGGGAATCAGCCCCAGCATTTT CASRSGQGGNQPQHF
TRBJ2-7 TRBD1 TRBV3-1/TRBV3-2 - TGTGCCAGCAGCGGGACAGGGAACGACGAGCAGTACTTC CASSGTGNDEQYF
TRBJ1-3 TRBD1 TRBV7-8 - TGTGCCAGCAGCTTGAGGACAGGGCATGCTGGAAACACCATATATTTT CASSLRTGHAGNTIYF
TRBJ1-3 - TRBV27 once TGTGCCAGCAGTCCCTCCGGGGGAAACACCATATATTTT CASSPSGGNTIYF
TRBJ1-2 TRBD1 TRBV6-4 many TGTGCCAGCAGCGAGACAGGGTCCGGCGGCTACACCTTC CASSETGSGGYTF
TRBJ1-4 - TRBV28 - TGTGCCAGCCTCGGGGGGCAGATTAATGAAAAACTGTTTTTT CASLGGQINEKLFF
TRBJ1-5 - TRBV28 - TGTGCCAGCAGTTCTTGGGCCCCCGGTCAGCCCCAGCATTTT CASSSWAPGQPQHF
TRBJ1-5 TRBD1 TRBV5-5 - TGTGCCAGCACCACAGGGGGGAATAGCAATCAGCCCCAGCATTTT CASTTGGNSNQPQHF
TRBJ1-1 - TRBV5-4 - TGTGCCAGCAGCGAACCGGGAAGAAACACTGAAGCTTTCTTT CASSEPGRNTEAFF
TRBJ1-1 - TRBV9 - TGTGCCAGCAGCGTAATGGGGGGCACTGAAGCTTTCTTT CASSVMGGTEAFF
TRBJ2-7 - TRBV6-2/TRBV6-3 - TGTGCCAGCAGCGGCAATTCTCGCGAGCAGTACTTC CASSGNSREQYF
TRBJ2-6 - TRBV29-1 - TGCAGCGTTGTCTCGGGGGTGCCCGGGGCCAACGTCCTGACTTTC CSVVSGVPGANVLTF
TRBJ1-1 - TRBV12-5 - TGTGCTAGTGGTTTGGCAGAGGGCACTGAAGCTTTCTTT CASGLAEGTEAFF
TRBJ2-7 - TRBV10-1 - TGCGCCAGCACCCCCAATCCAATCCAGTACTTC CASTPNPIQYF
TRBJ1-5 TRBD1 TRBV7-9 - TGTGCCAGCAGCTCGGGACAGGGGTTTCTGTCACATCAGCCCCAGCATTTT CASSSGQGFLSHQPQHF
TRBJ2-3 - TRBV7-6 - TGTGCCAGCACCTTAGCAGGAGGCGGCACAGATACGCAGTATTTT CASTLAGGGTDTQYF
TRBJ1-2 - TRBV18 - TGTGCCAGCTCACCACCGTCAGGGAACTATGGCTACACCTTC CASSPPSGNYGYTF
TRBJ2-7 TRBD1 TRBV6-5 - TGTGCCAGCAGCCGGACAGGGTATAACGAGCAGTACTTC CASSRTGYNEQYF
TRBJ1-5 - TRBV30 - TGTGCCTGGCGAACTGGAGGCAATCAGCCCCAGCATTTT CAWRTGGNQPQHF
TRBJ1-1 - TRBV5-6 once TGTGCCAGCAGCTTGACAGGGTTAGGGGGTGAAGCTTTCTTT CASSLTGLGGEAFF
TRBJ1-4 - TRBV30 - TGTGCCTGGAGTCCCCCCGGGGGAACTAATGAAAAACTGTTTTTT CAWSPPGGTNEKLFF
TRBJ2-6 - TRBV19 - TGTGCCAGTAGTCTGACAGTCCAAGCATCTGGGGCCAACGTCCTGACTTTC CASSLTVQASGANVLTF
TRBJ1-4 TRBD1 TRBV4-1 - TGCGCCAGCAGCGCCCGGGACAGGGTGGAAGAAAAACTGTTTTTT CASSARDRVEEKLFF
TRBJ1-4 - TRBV28 - TGTGCCAGCAGTCTAACAGGGACTGAAAAACTGTTTTTT CASSLTGTEKLFF
TRBJ1-2 - TRBV29-1 - TGCAGCGTTGAACGTAATAACTATGGCTACACCTTC CSVERNNYGYTF
TRBJ1-2 - TRBV3-1/TRBV3-2 once TGTGCCAGCAGCCGAGGCGCAGGGAACTATGGCTACACCTTC CASSRGAGNYGYTF
TRBJ2-7 TRBD2 TRBV5-1 - TGCGCCAGCAGCTTAACTAGCGGGAGCTACGAGCAGTACTTC CASSLTSGSYEQYF
TRBJ1-2 TRBD1 TRBV28 - TGTGCCAGCAAGGTGGAGGGACAGCCTGTTAACTATGGCTACACCTTC CASKVEGQPVNYGYTF
TRBJ1-3 - TRBV25-1 - TGTGCCAGCAGTTCCGAGGCCCCATCTGGAAACACCATATATTTT CASSSEAPSGNTIYF
TRBJ1-6 - TRBV2 - TGTGCCAGCAGACTTACGGGGTCACCCCTCCACTTT CASRLTGSPLHF
TRBJ2-3 TRBD2 TRBV7-9 once TGTGCCAGCAGCTTGACGCTAGCGGGGGATACGCAGTATTTT CASSLTLAGDTQYF
TRBJ2-1 TRBD1 TRBV29-1 - TGCAGCGTGAGGACAGGGGACCACTCCTACAATGAGCAGTTCTTC CSVRTGDHSYNEQFF
TRBJ2-1 - TRBV4-1 - TGCGCCAGCAGCCAAGATCAGGGAAGCTCCTACAATGAGCAGTTCTTC CASSQDQGSSYNEQFF
TRBJ1-5 - TRBV28 - TGTGCCAGCAACCCTGCTCCACGCGGCAATCAGCCCCAGCATTTT CASNPAPRGNQPQHF
TRBJ1-1 TRBD1 TRBV2 - TGTGCCAGCAGAGACGCAACAGGGGTGAACACTGAAGCTTTCTTT CASRDATGVNTEAFF
TRBJ2-5 TRBD2 TRBV6-2/TRBV6-3 - TGTGCCAGCAGTTACCAGAGCGGGGGGCCTCAAGAGACCCAGTACTTC CASSYQSGGPQETQYF
TRBJ1-2 TRBD1 TRBV30 - TGTGCCTGGAGTTTCCTAGACAGGGCTAACTATGGCTACACCTTC CAWSFLDRANYGYTF
TRBJ1-2 - TRBV28 - TGTGCCAGCAGCCCCGGTGGAGGGAGTGTCTATGGCTACACCTTC CASSPGGGSVYGYTF
TRBJ1-6 - TRBV2 few TGTGCCAGCGTAGCGGCCCAATCCTTTAATTCACCCCTCCACTTT CASVAAQSFNSPLHF
TRBJ2-5 TRBD1 TRBV15 - TGTGCCACCAGCGCTCCGGACAGGGGGAAAGAGACCCAGTACTTC CATSAPDRGKETQYF
TRBJ2-1 TRBD2 TRBV19 - TGTGCCAGTAGTATGCTTAGCGGGGGGGCCCGCTACAATGAGCAGTTCTTC CASSMLSGGARYNEQFF